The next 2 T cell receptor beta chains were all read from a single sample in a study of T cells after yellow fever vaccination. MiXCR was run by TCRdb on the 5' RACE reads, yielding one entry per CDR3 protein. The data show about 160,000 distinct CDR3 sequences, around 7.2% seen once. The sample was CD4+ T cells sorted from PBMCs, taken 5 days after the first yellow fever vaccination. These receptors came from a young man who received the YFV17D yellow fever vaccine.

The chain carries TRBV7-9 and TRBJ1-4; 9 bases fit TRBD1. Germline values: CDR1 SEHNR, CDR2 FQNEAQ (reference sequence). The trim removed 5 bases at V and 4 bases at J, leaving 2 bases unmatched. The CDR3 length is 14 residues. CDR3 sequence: CASSRGQGNEKLFF. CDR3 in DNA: TGTGCCAGCAGCAGGGGACAGGGTAATGAAAAACTGTTTTTT.

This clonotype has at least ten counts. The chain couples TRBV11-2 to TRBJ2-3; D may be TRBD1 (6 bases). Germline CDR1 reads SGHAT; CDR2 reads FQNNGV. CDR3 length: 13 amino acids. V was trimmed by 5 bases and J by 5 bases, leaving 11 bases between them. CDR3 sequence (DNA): TGTGCCAGCAGCGATCAGGGGAAAGATACGCAGTATTTT. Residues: CASSDQGKDTQYF.